Listed here are 2 T cell receptor beta chains from one sample, sequenced in a study of cytomegalovirus exposure and HLA in healthy donors. 60 Vbeta and 13 Jbeta primers were used in PCR. Clones were read by immunoSEQ multiplex PCR, and TCRdb kept only the in-frame ones, dropping some. The data show roughly 240,000 clones, around 80% seen once. Sequenced sample: PBMCs. The receptors originated from a woman in her thirties or forties in good health and CMV-seropositive.

For this clone: The junction differs from germline at one of its ends, possibly a read error. The rearrangement joins TRBV7-2 to TRBJ2-1, with 8 bases identical to TRBD2. The V gene's germline CDR1 is SGHTA and CDR2 FQGNSA. This CDR3 contains 14 residues. CDR3 nucleotides: TGTGCCAGCAGCTTAGATGGTCCCGGGACTAGGACGCTCTTC. Its protein is CASSLDGPGTRTLF.

Notes on this clone: One junction end disagrees with the germline gene, perhaps due to a read error. The V call is TRBV27, the J call TRBJ1-1, with D possibly matching TRBD1 (5 bases). The CDR3 totals 15 residues. From germline, CDR1 is MNHEY and CDR2 SMNVEV (reference sequence). The CDR3 sequence: CASSFVREVLPEGSF. The CDR3 nucleotides read TGTGCCAGCAGTTTCGTGAGGGAGGTCCTGCCAGAGGGGAGCTTT.